One T cell receptor (beta chain) is described in this entry. This receptor's antigen is unknown. No base quality values were provided; no much bigger clone lies one nucleotide off. The collaborating institutions used their own protocols to collect whole blood in K2EDTA tubes. Collaborator samples were shipped for TCRbeta analysis as frozen whole blood, isolated PBMCs, or DNA extracted from either sample type. TCRbeta CDR3 regions were amplified from genomic DNA using the immunoSEQ Assay, a bias-controlled multiplex PCR. As for the authors' bioinformatics: Within the assay, amplification of reference gene primers was used to estimate how many nucleated cells each sample contained. To quantify the absolute abundance of each unique TCRbeta CDR3 rearrangement, sequence reads were collapsed and filtered. For each sample, productive Simpson clonality was calculated by taking the square root of Simpson's diversity index across productive rearrangements. The clones in this table, taken by TCRdb from immuneACCESS, are in-frame only. Not every clone is retained; where verified, under half of the shortfall comes from an unresolved V gene, and the cause of the rest is unknown. The V and J calls and the clone size are those of that table, but D and trimming were determined from the DNA. The sample profile shows fewer than 250,000 clones; around 84% of them were found once. Around 0.97% of the sample lies in the top ten.

Clipping removes 0 bases from V and 0 bases from J, with 15 as the unmatched junction base count. From the cysteine up to the phenylalanine, the CDR3 has a length of 20 residues. Only the CDR3 DNA stays, 60 bases, in frame from base 1. CDR1 and CDR2 are read off the germline V gene as MNHEY and SVGEGT. This sample was taken from a study of blood T cell repertoires in COVID-19 (dated by TCRdb to the early 2020s). Regarding the study in general: The collaborator samples originated in the United States, Italy and Spain and spanned the acute and convalescent phases of COVID-19. The material from the prospective study consisted of cDNA or gDNA derived from T cells, B-cell-depleted T cells, or PBMCs. Subjects who had been exposed to COVID-19, were actively infected with it, or had recovered from it provided the deeply sampled blood TCRbeta repertoires that made up the dataset. The repertoires were released in a freely available public database meant as a resource for research on the immune response to SARS-CoV-2. Samples were obtained from the ongoing ImmuneRACE study (first 160 participants) and from about 1,300 subjects provided by 6 global collaborators. Nearly every sample came with metadata listing a de-identified subject ID, COVID-19 status, age in years and sex. HLA class I and class II types, where available, came from metadata supplied by the sample provider rather than from assay-based typing.

Broader findings and caveats from the paper: The quantity of clinical and demographic metadata differed by source and by participant and was supplied without curation.

Recombination joined TRBV6-2 or TRBV6-3 with TRBJ2-5, with 8 bases matching TRBD2. The sequenced sample consisted of peripheral blood. This clonotype originated in a man aged 35 to 55 with acute or convalescent COVID-19. The CDR3 region: CASSYSRLSVRGVYQETQYF. The nucleotide sequence is given as TGTGCCAGCAGTTACTCGAGACTATCGGTGCGGGGGGTGTACCAAGAGACCCAGTACTTC.